This note documents a single TCR beta chain sequence. Using immunoSEQ multiplex PCR, the repertoire was profiled, and TCRdb retains in-frame clones only, with some absent. This table has over 150,000 clones, 85% to 95% appearing once. The data originate from a study of control samples from healthy donors and cancer patients. The CDR3 runs 14 residues. CDR1 and CDR2 from the germline V gene are MNHEY and SMNVEV (reference sequence). The V and J ends lost 3 bases and 7 bases respectively, with 13 bases between them. The clonotype originates from a man aged 40-50 years in good health. V gene TRBV27 combines with J gene TRBJ1-5, with D tentatively TRBD1 (5 bases). Specimen: blood. CDR3 DNA sequence: TGTGCCAGCAGTTTCGGGGCCCCGGGACAGCCCCAGCATTTT. It translates to CASSFGAPGQPQHF.